This T cell receptor (beta chain) was profiled in a study of cytomegalovirus exposure and HLA in healthy donors. Study results and caveats: The authors enumerated some 170 TCR beta chains as linked to cytomegalovirus. While the bulk of TCR sequences proved rare, some public TCRs turned up in many donors. Three CMV-associated chains proved CMV antigen-specific in vitro. Reported results showed that the classifier diagnosed cytomegalovirus status with high specificity and sensitivity.

The CDR3 length is 18 residues. Germline CDR1 is SGHDN and CDR2 is FVKESK. V lost 0 bases and J 7 bases, leaving 24 bases between the germline ends. In the case of this clone: Its target is not known.

Profiling relied on immunoSEQ multiplex PCR, and the TCRdb table lists in-frame clones only, not all of them. The repertoire includes about 110,000 clones, approximately 85% of them detected once, and 3% to 3.5% sits in the top ten. This clonotype was sampled from a woman aged 18-29 years in good health and CMV-seronegative. The rearrangement uses TRBV14 and TRBJ1-1; D is uncertain. The specimen was PBMCs. The DNA for the CDR3 is TGTGCCAGCAGCCAAGATCTTTTTCGACGACTGACCTCGGATGAAGCTTTCTTT. This sequence encodes CASSQDLFRRLTSDEAFF.